This T cell receptor beta chain was retrieved from a study of blood T cells in healthy people across ages. The overall study: Researchers report that template switching captured about one barcoded beta molecule per two T cells.

The CDR3 sequence is 12 residues long. Germline-derived CDR1 and CDR2 are MNHNS and SASEGT. V shed 7 bases and J shed 1 base, with 8 bases lying between them. The authors ran a second PCR of roughly 6 to 12 cycles using a sample-barcoded 5' primer and a J-beta primer mix. A single record per CDR3 protein comes from TCRdb applying MiXCR to the 5' RACE reads. The table records 1.5 million to 2 million distinct CDR3 sequences, 30% to 40% of them present only once. Sequences were obtained from blood. The chain couples TRBV6-1 to TRBJ2-7; possibly TRBD2 for D (5 bases). This TCR came from a human donor in good health. CDR3 in DNA: TGTGCCAGCACGGGATATTCCTACGAGCAGTACTTC. Translating gives CASTGYSYEQYF.